The 18 T cell receptor beta chains below come from one sample, sequenced in a study of blood T cell repertoires in COVID-19. Some clones are missing from TCRdb's copy, which holds only in-frame ones; the method was immunoSEQ multiplex PCR. The repertoire holds fewer than 300,000 clones, with 75% to 90% as singletons. Sequenced sample: peripheral blood. The receptors were gathered from a woman aged 50 to 65 with COVID-19, enrolled during active disease.

A remark on this clone: One end of the junction fails to match germline, which may point to a read error. The chain recombines TRBV4-1 with TRBJ1-3; a weak D match, TRBD1 (5 bases). Germline lookup yields CDR1 MGHRA and CDR2 YSYEKL. This CDR3 is built from 16 residues. CDR3 in amino acids: CATSAEFGTGPNTIYF. Written as DNA, the CDR3 is TGCGCCACCAGCGCCGAATTCGGGACTGGCCCAAACACCATATATTTT.

V is TRBV19 and J is TRBJ2-1; the match to TRBD1 covers 10 bases. Germline CDR1 LNHDA, CDR2 SQIVND (reference sequence). The CDR3 contains 13 residues. Unmatched junction bases numbered 7, after V lost 10 bases and J lost 7 bases. The CDR3 DNA follows: TGTGCCACAGGGGACAGGGGATGGAATGAGCAGTTCTTC. Translating it yields CATGDRGWNEQFF.

The chain carries TRBV18 and TRBJ2-5; tentatively, D is TRBD2 (5 bases). The germline CDR1 and CDR2 sequences are KGHSH and LQKENI. V was clipped by 4 bases and J by 0 bases, with 6 bases between them. The CDR3 totals 13 residues. CDR3 residues: CASSRRDQETQYF. The CDR3 bases are TGTGCCAGCTCACGGCGGGACCAAGAGACCCAGTACTTC.

This sequence joins TRBV6-5 and TRBJ2-5; 7 positions agree with TRBD2. This CDR3 spans 16 amino acids. V lost 0 bases to trimming and J lost 2 bases; unmatched junction nucleotides: 6. Germline CDR1 reads MNHEY; CDR2 reads SVGAGI. CDR3 coding DNA: TGTGCCAGCAGTTACTCGTCGGGGGGTGGGCAAGAGACCCAGTACTTC. Encoded protein: CASSYSSGGGQETQYF.

This clone was observed a single time. The chain recombines TRBV4-2 with TRBJ2-5; 11 bases map to TRBD1. Germline V gene lookup returns CDR1 LGHNA and CDR2 YNFKEQ. The CDR3 totals 15 residues. Trimming took 5 bases from V and 4 from J; bases not matched to a gene: 6. CDR3 DNA: TGTGCCAGCAGCTCCCGGGACAGGGGGTCAGAGACCCAGTACTTC. This gives the protein CASSSRDRGSETQYF.

The chain combines TRBV18 with TRBJ2-1; TRBD2 aligns across 13 bases. This CDR3 contains 20 residues. J was trimmed by 2 bases and V by 4 bases; bases with no gene match: 14. Germline V lookup: CDR1 KGHSH, CDR2 LQKENI. CDR3 coding DNA: TGTGCCAGCTCACTCACATCGGGACTAGCGGGAACCAACCCCTACAATGAGCAGTTCTTC. Residues: CASSLTSGLAGTNPYNEQFF.

The rearrangement uses TRBV29-1 and TRBJ2-2; D possibly corresponds to TRBD2 (6 bases). The CDR3 covers 13 residues. The V end was cut by 5 bases, the J end by 3 bases, with 10 bases between. Germline V CDR1 and CDR2: SQVTM, ANQGSEA. The CDR3 sequence is CSVLREYTGELFF. For the CDR3, the DNA is TGCAGCGTTCTTCGGGAGTACACCGGGGAGCTGTTTTTT.

The rearrangement uses TRBV5-1 and TRBJ2-1; 10 nucleotides line up with TRBD2. Trimming cost V 4 bases and J 4 bases; bases outside gene matches: 8. The CDR3 has 16 amino acids. CDR1 and CDR2 (germline): SGHRS, YFSETQ. Here the CDR3 DNA reads TGCGCCAGCAGCGTTAGCGGGAGGATAGGTTACAATGAGCAGTTCTTC. Its translation: CASSVSGRIGYNEQFF.

The rearrangement uses TRBV11-2 and TRBJ2-1, with a possible D match to TRBD2 (5 bases). CDR1 is SGHAT and CDR2 is FQNNGV in the germline V gene. The CDR3 is made up of 14 amino acids. Trimming shortened V by 7 bases and J by 0 bases, and 10 bases separated the two germline ends. The CDR3 DNA reads as TGTGCCAGCACGGACTTGAGCTCCTACAATGAGCAGTTCTTC. Its protein is CASTDLSSYNEQFF. Full variable domain (rest looked up from reference TRBV11-2 and TRBJ2-1): EAGVAQSPRYKIIEKRQSVAFWCNPISGHATLYWYQQILGQGPKLLIQFQNNGVVDDSQLPKDRFSAERLKGVDSTLKIQPAKLEDSAVYLCASTDLSSYNEQFFGPGTRLTVL.

The chain links TRBV6-5 to TRBJ2-7; no reliable D call. CDR3 length: 13 amino acids. V was pared by 6 bases and J by 0 bases, with 9 bases between. CDR1 and CDR2 from the germline V gene are MNHEY and SVGAGI. CDR3 DNA: TGTGCCAGCAGACGAGCTATCTCCTACGAGCAGTACTTC. Translated, it gives CASRRAISYEQYF.

The chain recombines TRBV11-2 with TRBJ2-7; TRBD2 matches at 9 bases. The CDR3 length is 17 residues. Germline CDR1 SGHAT, CDR2 FQNNGV. V was pared by 1 base and J by 2 bases, with 9 bases of the junction left unmatched. The CDR3 protein is CASSLAFGPSGTYEQYF. Written as DNA, the CDR3 is TGTGCCAGCAGCTTAGCGTTCGGTCCTAGCGGGACCTACGAGCAGTACTTC.

Comments on this clone: One base away lies a much larger clone, so this may be a sequencing read error. The chain recombines TRBV5-5 with TRBJ2-1; a weak D match, TRBD1 (6 bases). The germline gives CDR1 SGHKS, CDR2 YYEKEE (reference sequence). The CDR3 consists of 13 residues. The ends were cut back, 0 bases at V and 5 bases at J, with 6 bases in the middle. The CDR3 protein is CASSLDRDNEQFF. CDR3 sequence (DNA): TGTGCCAGCAGCTTGGACAGGGACAATGAGCAGTTCTTC.

This sequence joins TRBV24-1 and TRBJ2-2, with unresolved D. The germline V gene has CDR1 KGHDR and CDR2 SFDVKD. Trimming took off 3 bases at V and 0 bases at J, with 10 bases between the two ends. This CDR3 has 16 amino acids. As DNA, the CDR3 is TGTGCCACCAGTGATCCTGCTAAAGCGAACACCGGGGAGCTGTTTTTT. This sequence encodes CATSDPAKANTGELFF.

The chain uses TRBV19 and TRBJ2-3, with TRBD2 matching over 10 bases. Unmatched junction bases numbered 6, after V lost 7 bases and J lost 5 bases. The CDR3 contains 14 residues. Germline V gene lookup returns CDR1 LNHDA and CDR2 SQIVND (reference sequence). The CDR3 loop reads CASTLAGAGDTQYF. Here the CDR3 DNA reads TGTGCCAGTACCCTAGCGGGAGCTGGAGATACGCAGTATTTT.

V is TRBV19 and J is TRBJ1-5; D remains ambiguous. This CDR3 is built from 15 residues. Trimming took off 8 bases at V and 6 bases at J, with 20 bases between the two ends. The germline V gene encodes CDR1 LNHDA and CDR2 SQIVND (reference sequence). Written as DNA, the CDR3 is TGTGCCAGTCGGGTGGTCCAGATATCGGGTCAGCCCCAGCATTTT. Amino acid sequence: CASRVVQISGQPQHF.

The V gene is TRBV6-1, the J gene TRBJ2-7; 11 bases match TRBD1. The CDR3 loop spans 15 amino acids. The germline CDR1 and CDR2 sequences are MNHNS and SASEGT. The ends lost 2 bases at V and 6 bases at J; junction bases unmatched: 6. The CDR3 protein is CASSERGTGGFEQYF. CDR3 sequence (DNA): TGTGCCAGCAGTGAAAGGGGGACAGGGGGATTCGAGCAGTACTTC.

This clone appeared once. This chain links TRBV30 with TRBJ1-3; TRBD1 matches 9 bases. Germline loops: CDR1 GTSNPN, CDR2 SVGIG (reference sequence). Trimming took 6 bases from V and 8 from J; bases not matched to a gene: 11. The CDR3 extends over 14 amino acids. CDR3 DNA sequence: TGTGCCTGCACCCCGGGACAGGGAGCGCACACCATATATTTT. This encodes CACTPGQGAHTIYF. The whole variable domain, filled in from reference TRBV30 and TRBJ1-3, reads SQTIHQWPATLVQPVGSPLSLECTVEGTSNPNLYWYRQAAGRGLQLLFYSVGIGQISSEVPQNLSASRPQDRQFILSSKKLLLSDSGFYLCACTPGQGAHTIYFGEGSWLTVV.

The genes are TRBV27 and TRBJ2-7; 10 nucleotides match TRBD1. V trimming: 4 bases; J trimming: 7 bases; junction bases outside the gene matches: 10. Germline loops: CDR1 MNHEY, CDR2 SMNVEV (reference sequence). The CDR3 is made up of 15 amino acids. For the CDR3, the DNA is TGTGCCAGCAGTTACGACAGGGGGCGATCTGGTGAGCAGTACTTC. It specifies CASSYDRGRSGEQYF.